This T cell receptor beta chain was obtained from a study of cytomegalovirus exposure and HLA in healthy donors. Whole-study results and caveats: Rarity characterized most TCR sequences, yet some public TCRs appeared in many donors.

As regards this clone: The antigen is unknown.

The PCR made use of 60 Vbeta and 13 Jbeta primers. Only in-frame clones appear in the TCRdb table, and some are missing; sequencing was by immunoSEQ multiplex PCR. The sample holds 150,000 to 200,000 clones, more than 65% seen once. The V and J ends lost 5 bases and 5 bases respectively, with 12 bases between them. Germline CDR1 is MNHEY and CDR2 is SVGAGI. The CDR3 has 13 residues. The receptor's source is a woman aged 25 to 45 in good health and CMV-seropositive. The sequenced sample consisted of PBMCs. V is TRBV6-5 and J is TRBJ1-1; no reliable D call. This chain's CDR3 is CASSESEWTEAFF. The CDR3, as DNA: TGTGCCAGCAGTGAATCCGAGTGGACTGAAGCTTTCTTT.